This TCR beta chain was sequenced for a study of OX40 agonist ivuxolimab in advanced cancers. Study background: Ivuxolimab was delivered to patients intravenously every 2 weeks at doses spanning 0.01 to 10 mg/kg. Averaging 60 years in age, with a range of about 20 to 90, the cohort was 82.7% male.

The germline CDR1 and CDR2 sequences are KGHSH and LQKENI. The CDR3 consists of 16 residues. Trimming took 5 bases from V and 7 from J; bases not matched to a gene: 9. Overall study results and limits: Relative to CD4+ cells, CD8+ T cells on average had more expanded clones.

A history of autoimmune disease or systemic immunosuppression excluded patients. The repertoire was sequenced with immunoSEQ multiplex PCR; TCRdb's copy has only in-frame clones and lacks some. The sample records around 92,000 clones, approximately 93% being singletons. This clone appeared a single time. The target antigen is unknown. This TCR was sampled from an adult with an advanced solid tumor such as melanoma, head and neck, liver or kidney cancer. The sequencing used CD4+ or CD8+ T cells sorted from blood, collected in a trial of the OX40 agonist ivuxolimab. The chain employs TRBV18 and TRBJ2-2; 11 nucleotides align to TRBD1. The CDR3 sequence is CASSSGQGATGGELFF. CDR3 DNA: TGTGCCAGCTCATCAGGACAGGGGGCTACCGGCGGGGAGCTGTTTTTT.